The rows below give T cell receptor beta chains drawn from one sample of a study of Graves' ophthalmopathy and Graves' hyperthyroidism. A single record per CDR3 protein comes from TCRdb applying MiXCR to the multiplex PCR reads. The sample lists hundreds of thousands of distinct CDR3 sequences, approximately 21% seen once, with approximately 6.5% in the top ten. The specimen sequenced was peripheral blood. These receptors were obtained from a woman aged 18 to 35 with stable Graves' hyperthyroidism. Some clones in this sample may be carry-over from other donors' samples. Both conserved end residues are part of each CDR3. A D gene is named only where the DNA matches it firmly. The size field is filled for only some rows; it gives once, few, many or a size class.

D,size,V,J,CDR3,DNA
NA,many,TRBV6-9,TRBJ1-3,CASSEEGSLSGNTIYF,TGTGCCAGCAGTGAGGAGGGTTCTCTCTCTGGAAACACCATATATTTT
NA,few,TRBV30,TRBJ1-2,CAWTRAGANHYGYTF,TGTGCCTGGACCCGAGCGGGGGCGAACCACTATGGCTACACCTTC
NA,once,TRBV10-3,TRBJ1-2,CAISEAKTLGDGYTF,TGTGCCATCAGTGAGGCCAAAACCCTCGGGGATGGCTACACCTTC
TRBD1,few,TRBV13,TRBJ1-2,CASSLRDSEDGYTF,TGTGCCAGCAGCCTGAGGGACAGTGAAGATGGCTACACCTTC
TRBD1,many,TRBV5-1,TRBJ1-1,CASSSGQGVEAFF,TGCGCCAGCAGCTCGGGACAGGGGGTTGAAGCTTTCTTT
NA,few,TRBV9,TRBJ2-6,CASSVYADSGANVLTF,TGTGCCAGCAGCGTATATGCGGACTCTGGGGCCAACGTCCTGACTTTC
TRBD1,few,TRBV12-3/TRBV12-4,TRBJ1-2,CASSSLDQGAYTF,TGTGCCAGCAGTTCACTTGATCAGGGGGCCTACACCTTC
NA,NA,TRBV18,TRBJ1-1,CASSLQITEAFF,TGTGCCAGCTCGCTACAGATCACTGAAGCTTTCTTT
NA,many,TRBV6-5,TRBJ2-7,CASSYFLDYEQYF,TGTGCCAGCAGTTACTTCTTAGACTACGAGCAGTACTTC
NA,many,TRBV3-1,TRBJ1-2,CASSQVRSDGYTF,TGTGCCAGCAGCCAAGTAAGGTCGGATGGCTACACCTTC
NA,many,TRBV5-1,TRBJ2-7,CASSSSDGSYEQYF,TGCGCCAGCAGCTCATCGGACGGGTCCTACGAGCAGTACTTC
NA,few,TRBV12-3/TRBV12-4,TRBJ1-3,CASSRKNVGTIYF,TGTGCCAGCAGCCGTAAAAACGTTGGCACCATATATTTT
NA,many,TRBV13,TRBJ1-1,CASSDSQTGSTEAFF,TGTGCCAGCAGCGACTCCCAAACAGGGAGCACTGAAGCTTTCTTT
NA,NA,TRBV4-2,TRBJ1-2,CASSQDLGHHYGYTF,TGTGCCAGCAGCCAAGATTTGGGGCATCACTATGGCTACACCTTC
NA,NA,TRBV6-1,TRBJ1-5,CASSPLEGANQPQHF,TGTGCCAGCAGTCCCTTAGAAGGGGCAAATCAGCCCCAGCATTTT
NA,few,TRBV2,TRBJ2-7,CASSAIQYEQYF,TGTGCCAGCAGTGCCATACAGTACGAGCAGTACTTC
NA,NA,TRBV24-1,TRBJ1-2,CATSPGRGGYTF,TGTGCCACCAGTCCAGGGCGAGGTGGCTACACCTTC
NA,many,TRBV20-1,TRBJ2-7,CSANYRSRYEQYF,TGCAGTGCCAATTACAGATCGAGGTACGAGCAGTACTTC
NA,NA,TRBV7-3,TRBJ2-5,CASSLIPRADTETQYF,TGTGCCAGCAGCTTAATCCCTAGAGCCGATACGGAGACCCAGTACTTC